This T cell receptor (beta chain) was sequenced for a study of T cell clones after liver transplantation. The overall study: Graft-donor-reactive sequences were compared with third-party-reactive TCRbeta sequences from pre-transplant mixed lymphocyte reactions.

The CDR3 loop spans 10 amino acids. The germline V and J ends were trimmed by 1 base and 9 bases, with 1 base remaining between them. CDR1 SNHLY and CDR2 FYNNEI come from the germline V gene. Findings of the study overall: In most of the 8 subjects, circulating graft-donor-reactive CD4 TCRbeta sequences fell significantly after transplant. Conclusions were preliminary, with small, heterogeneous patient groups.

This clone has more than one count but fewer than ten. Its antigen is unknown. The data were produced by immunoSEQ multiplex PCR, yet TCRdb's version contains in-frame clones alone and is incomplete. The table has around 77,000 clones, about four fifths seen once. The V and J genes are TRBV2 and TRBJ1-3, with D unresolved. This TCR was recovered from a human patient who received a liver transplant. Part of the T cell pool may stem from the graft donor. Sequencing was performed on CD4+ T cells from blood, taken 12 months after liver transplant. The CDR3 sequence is CASSEVTIYF. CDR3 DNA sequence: TGTGCCAGCAGTGAAGTCACCATATATTTT.